This passage covers 32 T cell receptor beta chains from one sample sequenced in a study of CD8+ T cells in alopecia areata. cDNA reverse transcribed from extracted RNA served as the sequencing template. TCRdb's copy holds only in-frame clones and misses some; the assay was immunoSEQ multiplex PCR. The profile shows around 250,000 clones, 65% to 70% of them singletons. The sample here was CD4+ T cells sorted from blood, taken at week 0. The source is a human donor with alopecia areata.

The CDR3 nucleotides read TGCGCCAGCAGCTCGGGACATACGGAAGAGACCCAGTACTTC. It yields the protein CASSSGHTEETQYF. The chain recombines TRBV5-1 with TRBJ2-5; TRBD1 is a possible D gene (6 bases). The V end was cut by 3 bases, the J end by 3 bases, with 12 bases between. Germline V CDR1 and CDR2: SGHRS, YFSETQ. The CDR3 covers 14 residues.

This chain connects TRBV30 to TRBJ2-2, with 7 bases matching TRBD1. V was clipped by 4 bases and J by 1 base; unmatched bases: 6. Germline CDR1 is GTSNPN and CDR2 is SVGIG (reference sequence). CDR3 length: 15 amino acids. The CDR3 loop reads CAWTKQGMNTGELFF. The DNA for the CDR3 is TGTGCCTGGACTAAACAGGGGATGAACACCGGGGAGCTGTTTTTT.

This clone has a handful of counts. The V call is TRBV29-1, the J call TRBJ2-2, with D possibly matching TRBD1 (6 bases). V was pared by 0 bases and J by 0 bases, with 11 bases between. CDR3 length equals 16 residues. The germline V gene encodes CDR1 SQVTM and CDR2 ANQGSEA. CDR3 bases: TGCAGCGTTGAAGACAGGGGATCGTCGAACACCGGGGAGCTGTTTTTT. Translation gives CSVEDRGSSNTGELFF.

This clone was observed a handful of times. The rearrangement links TRBV5-4 to TRBJ2-1; D is possibly TRBD2 (6 bases). The CDR3 spans 14 residues. Trimming stripped 4 bases from V and 8 bases from J, with 16 bases between. The germline V gene encodes CDR1 SGHNT and CDR2 YYREEE (reference sequence). CDR3 sequence reads: CASSGTGDRDEQFF. CDR3 nucleotides: TGTGCCAGCAGCGGGACTGGGGATCGGGATGAGCAGTTCTTC.

V usage is TRBV29-1 and J usage is TRBJ1-1, with TRBD1 as a possible D gene (5 bases). From germline, CDR1 is SQVTM and CDR2 ANQGSEA. The CDR3 totals 12 residues. V lost 7 bases, J lost 4 bases, and 13 bases lay in between. CDR3 nucleotide sequence: TGCAGCGCCTGGAGGGGTGTCACTGAAGCTTTCTTT. It encodes CSAWRGVTEAFF.

The CDR3 protein is CATSRESESYNEQFF. CDR3 DNA: TGTGCCACCAGCAGGGAGAGCGAGTCCTACAATGAGCAGTTCTTC. The V call is TRBV15, the J call TRBJ2-1, with D unclear. The ends were cut back, 3 bases at V and 1 base at J, with 10 bases in the middle. CDR3 length equals 15 residues. Germline CDR1 reads LNHNV; CDR2 reads YYDKDF (reference sequence).

V gene TRBV9 combines with J gene TRBJ2-3; possible D gene TRBD2, 7 bases. The CDR3 consists of 16 residues. The germline CDR1 and CDR2 sequences are SGDLS and YYNGEE. V was trimmed by 0 bases and J by 3 bases, leaving 14 bases between them. DNA for the CDR3: TGTGCCAGCAGCGTAGAGGGAGGGGGTCTAACAGATACGCAGTATTTT. Translating it yields CASSVEGGGLTDTQYF.

The chain links TRBV30 to TRBJ1-2; tentative D call: TRBD1 (5 bases). The CDR3 consists of 14 residues. Germline V lookup: CDR1 GTSNPN, CDR2 SVGIG (reference sequence). V lost 4 bases, J lost 0 bases, and 12 bases lay in between. The chain's CDR3 is CAWTRDSTNYGYTF. The DNA for the CDR3 is TGTGCCTGGACGCGAGACAGCACTAACTATGGCTACACCTTC.

The gene calls are TRBV7-3 and TRBJ2-7; D might be TRBD1 (5 bases). V was shortened by 5 bases and J by 0 bases, with 8 bases between the two germline ends. The CDR3 has 13 amino acids. Germline values: CDR1 SGHTA, CDR2 FQGTGA. The CDR3 nucleotides are TGTGCCAGCAGCCCGGACAACTCCTACGAGCAGTACTTC. It yields the protein CASSPDNSYEQYF.

Only one count was recorded for this clone. The J gene is TRBJ1-1, the V gene TRBV18; the D is unclear. V lost 5 bases to trimming and J lost 1 base, with 14 bases between them. CDR1 and CDR2 (germline): KGHSH, LQKENI. The CDR3 has 15 residues. The CDR3 region has the DNA TGTGCCAGCTCAGAACAAGTCCCTCGGAACACTGAAGCTTTCTTT. Translated, it gives CASSEQVPRNTEAFF.

The CDR3 coding sequence is TGTGCCAGCAGCCTTGGGATAGCGGGGGCTACGCAGTATTTT. Translation gives CASSLGIAGATQYF. This sequence joins TRBV7-2 and TRBJ2-3; TRBD2 matches 9 bases. The V gene end was trimmed by 5 bases and the J gene end by 8 bases; junction bases not matched to a gene: 8. CDR3 size: 14 residues. Germline V gene data show CDR1 as SGHTA and CDR2 as FQGNSA.

This clone was counted between two and nine times. CDR3 DNA sequence: TGTGCCAGCAGCTTAGAAGTGACTGCTCGTCGTCAGCCCCAGCATTTT. It encodes CASSLEVTARRQPQHF. The chain carries TRBV7-2 and TRBJ1-5; D uncertain. CDR3 size: 16 residues. The V end was cut by 1 base, the J end by 6 bases, with 16 bases between. Germline values: CDR1 SGHTA, CDR2 FQGNSA.

The V and J genes are TRBV29-1 and TRBJ2-5, with D possibly TRBD1 on 6 matching bases. The V end lost 8 bases, the J end lost 5 bases, and 15 bases lay between the germline ends. The CDR3 spans 12 residues. Germline V gene data show CDR1 as SQVTM and CDR2 as ANQGSEA. The CDR3 DNA reads as TGCAGCACCCGACAGGCGCTGGAGACCCAGTACTTC. It encodes CSTRQALETQYF.

The chain combines TRBV4-1 with TRBJ1-4; the D gene is possibly TRBD1 (6 bases). Looked up from germline, CDR1 is MGHRA and CDR2 is YSYEKL. The CDR3 sequence is 15 residues long. Trimming left V 0 bases short and J 7 bases short, with 12 bases between. The CDR3 region has the DNA TGCGCCAGCAGCCAAGAAGGGGGAAGGAGTGAAAAACTGTTTTTT. Its translation is CASSQEGGRSEKLFF.

This clone has a handful of counts. The chain employs TRBV29-1 and TRBJ1-5, with 7 positions matching TRBD1. Trimming took 4 bases from V and 8 from J; bases not matched to a gene: 8. The CDR3 length is 13 residues. CDR1 is SQVTM and CDR2 is ANQGSEA in the germline V gene. The CDR3 coding sequence is TGCAGCGTTGGACAGGGCGGAGGGGAGCCCCAGCATTTT. Amino acids: CSVGQGGGEPQHF.

The gene calls are TRBV2 and TRBJ1-5; D not resolved. This CDR3 region has 12 residues. The germline CDR1 and CDR2 sequences are SNHLY and FYNNEI. Trimming left V 4 bases short and J 4 bases short, with 5 bases between. DNA of the CDR3: TGTGCCAGCAGTGTGGGGAATCAGCCCCAGCATTTT. It codes for CASSVGNQPQHF.

CDR3: CAWSYGTGVSFEQFF. As DNA, the CDR3 is TGTGCCTGGAGCTACGGGACAGGGGTTTCGTTTGAGCAGTTCTTC. V usage is TRBV30 and J usage is TRBJ2-1, with TRBD1 matching 10 bases. Germline-derived CDR1 and CDR2 are GTSNPN and SVGIG (reference sequence). V was pared by 3 bases and J by 9 bases, with 11 bases of the junction left unmatched. The CDR3 consists of 15 residues. Together with reference TRBV30 and TRBJ2-1, the CDR3 gives the full variable domain: SQTIHQWPATLVQPVGSPLSLECTVEGTSNPNLYWYRQAAGRGLQLLFYSVGIGQISSEVPQNLSASRPQDRQFILSSKKLLLSDSGFYLCAWSYGTGVSFEQFFGPGTRLTVL.

The genes are TRBV5-1 and TRBJ2-2; 8 bases align to TRBD1. Germline CDR1 reads SGHRS; CDR2 reads YFSETQ. This CDR3 contains 16 residues. Trimming removed 0 bases from V and 1 base from J; junction bases left unmatched: 2. DNA of the CDR3: TGCGCCAGCAGCTTGGGAGGACAGGGGAACACCGGGGAGCTGTTTTTT. Translated, it gives CASSLGGQGNTGELFF.

This chain uses TRBV7-9 with TRBJ1-1; no clear D. The V gene's germline CDR1 is SEHNR and CDR2 FQNEAQ (reference sequence). CDR3 size: 12 residues. The V end was cut by 3 bases, the J end by 8 bases, with 10 bases between. The CDR3 sequence is CASSFSPGEAFF. The CDR3 coding sequence is TGTGCCAGCAGCTTTAGTCCGGGAGAAGCTTTCTTT.

The V and J genes are TRBV4-1 and TRBJ2-5; 10 positions match TRBD2. This CDR3 contains 17 residues. CDR1 and CDR2 (germline): MGHRA, YSYEKL. With 0 bases clipped from V and 4 bases from J, the junction kept 8 bases outside the gene matches. The CDR3 loop reads CASSQDPASGGGETQYF. CDR3 nucleotides: TGCGCCAGCAGCCAAGATCCGGCTAGCGGGGGCGGAGAGACCCAGTACTTC.

The chain employs TRBV30 and TRBJ2-7, with TRBD1 matching 12 bases. This CDR3 has 16 residues. V was pared by 0 bases and J by 4 bases, with 7 bases of the junction left unmatched. Germline V gene lookup returns CDR1 GTSNPN and CDR2 SVGIG (reference sequence). This CDR3 is CAWSVRDRGRKYEQYF. The CDR3 region has the DNA TGTGCCTGGAGTGTACGGGACAGGGGGCGCAAGTACGAGCAGTACTTC.

This clone has more than one count but fewer than ten. V and J are TRBV11-2 and TRBJ2-3; maybe TRBD1 (5 bases). From germline, CDR1 is SGHAT and CDR2 FQNNGV. V dropped 1 base and J dropped 2 bases, with 10 bases sitting between them. The CDR3 is 15 residues long. Here the CDR3 DNA reads TGTGCCAGCAGCTTAGGGGCAGGGAACACAGATACGCAGTATTTT. Protein: CASSLGAGNTDTQYF. The full variable domain, rest sourced from reference TRBV11-2 and TRBJ2-3, is EAGVAQSPRYKIIEKRQSVAFWCNPISGHATLYWYQQILGQGPKLLIQFQNNGVVDDSQLPKDRFSAERLKGVDSTLKIQPAKLEDSAVYLCASSLGAGNTDTQYFGPGTRLTVL.

The chain combines TRBV7-2 with TRBJ1-2; TRBD1 might be the D (5 bases). V shed 0 bases and J shed 6 bases, with 8 bases lying between them. The CDR3 spans 13 residues. Germline V gene data show CDR1 as SGHTA and CDR2 as FQGNSA. The CDR3 coding sequence is TGTGCCAGCAGCTTAGCCGGGGGGAATGGCTACACCTTC. Amino acid sequence: CASSLAGGNGYTF.

This chain connects TRBV30 to TRBJ2-7, with 8 positions matching TRBD1. The germline V gene has CDR1 GTSNPN and CDR2 SVGIG (reference sequence). V trimming: 4 bases; J trimming: 0 bases; junction bases outside the gene matches: 8. The CDR3 is made up of 15 amino acids. CDR3 DNA sequence: TGTGCCTGGAACAAAGGACAGGGAAGCTCCTACGAGCAGTACTTC. It is translated as CAWNKGQGSSYEQYF.

To note about this clone: The identical CDR3 is also encoded by other nucleotide sequences in the sample. V gene TRBV6-6 combines with J gene TRBJ2-3, with TRBD2 matching over 12 bases. With V trimmed by 7 bases and J by 6 bases, 5 bases remained unmatched. The CDR3 covers 14 residues. Germline CDR1 MNHNY, CDR2 SVGAGI (reference sequence). The CDR3 DNA follows: TGTGCCAGCATCCGGACTAGCGGGGAGGATACGCAGTATTTT. This translates into CASIRTSGEDTQYF.

The chain links TRBV7-9 to TRBJ1-3, with D perhaps TRBD1 (5 bases). Germline lookup yields CDR1 SEHNR and CDR2 FQNEAQ (reference sequence). The ends were cut back, 5 bases at V and 4 bases at J, with 15 bases in the middle. The CDR3 runs 15 residues. The chain's CDR3 is CASSRGEGPGNTIYF. CDR3 DNA: TGTGCCAGCAGCCGCGGGGAGGGACCGGGAAACACCATATATTTT.

This clone has just a few counts. Different DNA sequences within this sample yield the same CDR3. This chain links TRBV6-5 with TRBJ1-5; the D is unclear. The V gene lost 5 bases and the J gene lost 2 bases, with 10 bases spanning the gap. The CDR3 runs 14 residues. Looked up from germline, CDR1 is MNHEY and CDR2 is SVGAGI. CDR3 loop: CASSRTGGNQPQHF. CDR3 nucleotide sequence: TGTGCCAGCAGTCGGACTGGGGGCAATCAGCCCCAGCATTTT.

The chain carries TRBV6-5 and TRBJ1-5; 10 bases are shared with TRBD1. Germline V gives CDR1 MNHEY, CDR2 SVGAGI. The CDR3 length is 14 residues. V lost 5 bases, J lost 6 bases, and 4 bases stayed unmatched. The CDR3 is CASSQTGGGQPQHF. The CDR3 region has the DNA TGTGCCAGCAGTCAGACAGGGGGCGGTCAGCCCCAGCATTTT.

The genes are TRBV9 and TRBJ2-5; D gene unclear. The CDR3 length is 14 residues. CDR1 is SGDLS, CDR2 YYNGEE, per germline. The ends were cut back, 1 base at V and 0 bases at J, with 7 bases in the middle. The DNA of the CDR3 is TGTGCCAGCAGCGTAAGAGACAACCAAGAGACCCAGTACTTC. The encoded protein is CASSVRDNQETQYF.

This chain links TRBV14 with TRBJ2-3, with 9 bases that match TRBD2. This CDR3 has 15 amino acids. V lost 8 bases to trimming and J lost 2 bases; unmatched junction nucleotides: 8. Germline CDR1 is SGHDN and CDR2 is FVKESK. The CDR3 loop reads CASGEGLAFTDTQYF. The CDR3, as DNA: TGTGCCAGCGGCGAGGGACTAGCCTTCACAGATACGCAGTATTTT. Based on the CDR3 plus reference TRBV14 and TRBJ2-3, the full variable domain is EAGVTQFPSHSVIEKGQTVTLRCDPISGHDNLYWYRRVMGKEIKFLLHFVKESKQDESGMPNNRFLAERTGGTYSTLKVQPAELEDSGVYFCASGEGLAFTDTQYFGPGTRLTVL.

J is TRBJ1-6 and V is TRBV21-1. TRBV21-1 is listed as a pseudogene. The CDR3 spans 14 residues. The CDR3 region is CASSKGVWNSPLHF. CDR3 bases: TGTGCCAGCAGCAAAGGAGTCTGGAACTCACCCCTCCACTTT.

The rearrangement links TRBV19 to TRBJ2-1; D may be TRBD2 (5 bases). This CDR3 comprises 14 residues. Trimming left V 4 bases short and J 0 bases short, with 7 bases between. Germline V gives CDR1 LNHDA, CDR2 SQIVND (reference sequence). DNA of the CDR3: TGTGCCAGTAGTACGCGGGCCTCCTACAATGAGCAGTTCTTC. This encodes CASSTRASYNEQFF.